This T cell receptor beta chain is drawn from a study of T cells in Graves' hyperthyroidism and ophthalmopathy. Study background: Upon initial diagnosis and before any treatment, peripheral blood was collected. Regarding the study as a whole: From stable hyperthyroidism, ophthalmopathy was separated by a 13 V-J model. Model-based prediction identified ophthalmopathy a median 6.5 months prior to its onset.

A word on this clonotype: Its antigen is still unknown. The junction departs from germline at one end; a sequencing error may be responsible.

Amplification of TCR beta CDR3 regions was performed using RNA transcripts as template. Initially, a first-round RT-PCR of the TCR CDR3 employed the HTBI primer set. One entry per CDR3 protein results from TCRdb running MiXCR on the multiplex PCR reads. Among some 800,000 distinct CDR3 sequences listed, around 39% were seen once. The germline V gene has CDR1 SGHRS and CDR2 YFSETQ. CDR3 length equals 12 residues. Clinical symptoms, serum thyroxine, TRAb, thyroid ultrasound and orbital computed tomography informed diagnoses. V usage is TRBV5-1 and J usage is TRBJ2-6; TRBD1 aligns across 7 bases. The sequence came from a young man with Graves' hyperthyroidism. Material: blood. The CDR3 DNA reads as TGCGCCAGCAGCCGGACAGGAGTACATGAAGCTTTC. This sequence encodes CASSRTGVHEAF.